This TCR beta chain was sequenced in a study of T cells in Graves' hyperthyroidism and ophthalmopathy (dated by TCRdb to between 2018 and 2021). General notes on the study: Peripheral blood was sampled at the time of initial diagnosis, prior to any treatment. Once sampling was done, hyperthyroidism patients were given methimazole at a starting dose of 30 mg daily, whereas ophthalmopathy patients were given high-dose intravenous methylprednisolone. A discovery cohort of approximately 97 patients, approximately 45 with Graves' ophthalmopathy and fewer than 65 with stable Graves' hyperthyroidism, was used to find distinguishing TCR V-J signatures. Prospective prediction of ophthalmopathy was tested in an independent validation cohort of 18 to 20 hyperthyroidism patients and 15 to 17 patients who later progressed to ophthalmopathy. For training and testing, the roughly 100 patients in the discovery cohort were randomly divided in a 7:3 ratio. The paper reports TCR Vbeta CDR3 sequencing of 140 or so peripheral blood samples: fewer than 50 ophthalmopathy, about 75 hyperthyroidism and approximately 17 progressor patients. Thyroid tissue and blood T-cell repertoires from roughly 6 Graves' hyperthyroidism patients were also compared in the study. Summary of the overall study and its limitations: A 13 V-J signature model separated ophthalmopathy from stable hyperthyroidism, with about 88% sensitivity and roughly 84% specificity in cross-validation and 80%/75% in testing. Most expanded thyroid clonotypes (frequency above 0.001) were also found in blood, which suggests that blood repertoires may mirror thyroid immune responses. Sample size was not statistically predetermined, and investigators were not blinded to group allocation. In validation, the model predicted progression to ophthalmopathy with 60% to 71% sensitivity and about 72% specificity, a median of about 6 months before onset.

Reading from cysteine to phenylalanine, the CDR3 counts 13 amino acids. Of the read, only the CDR3 DNA is kept; its 39 bases are in frame from base 1. The junction shows trimming of 3 bases on V and 2 bases on J, plus 7 bases between the germline ends. CDR1 and CDR2, per the germline V gene, are MNHNS and SASEGT. Ophthalmopathy patients had moderately to severely active disease, with a Clinical Activity Score of 3 or more, a NOSPECS grade of 4 or more, and a disease duration of less than 3 months. The study excluded patients with uncontrolled infections, other autoimmune diseases, pregnancy or lactation. Diagnoses were established on the basis of clinical symptoms, serum thyroxine and TRAb, thyroid ultrasound, and orbital computed tomography. Ficoll-Paque density gradient centrifugation was used to isolate PBMCs from around 9.1 ml of fresh peripheral blood. Trizol reagent was used to extract total RNA, and RNA quality was then checked on an Agilent 2100 Bioanalyzer.

The TCR beta CDR3 regions were amplified from RNA transcripts. For the first round of RT-PCR on the TCR CDR3, the HTBI primer set was used together with the Qiagen OneStep RT-PCR kit. A second multiplex PCR round built the libraries, followed by size selection and purification. Libraries were sequenced paired-end with 100 bp reads on an Illumina HiSeq2000. The study's processing was this. SOAPnuke was used to process the raw data, removing reads that contained adapters or uncalled bases, had a mean Phred below 15, or lacked an exact match to the constant primer or identifier. High-quality paired reads were merged using COPE v1.2.5, and each unique nucleotide sequence was defined as a clonotype. Clonotypes were aligned to IMGT TRBV, TRBD and TRBJ reference segments using MiTCR v1.1. The analysis was restricted to V-J combinations with a frequency above 0.0001, which together covered just over 98% of the repertoires. A TCS score was defined as the ratio of F50 (clonal expansion) to E x V (chaos), with BLOSUM62-based TCRdist applied between CDR3 peptides within each V-J. Welch's t-statistics and random forest reduced several hundred V-J features to fewer than 15, which were used in a naive Bayes classifier (R e1071). The public sequencing data were trimmed at Q25 with fastp and processed into clonotypes with MiXCR by TCRdb, which kept only in-frame beta chains. When rows share a CDR3 protein, they turn into one entry using the most common DNA and genes. TCRdb, rather than the study authors, made the V and J calls. Across this sample there are roughly 350,000 distinct CDR3 sequences, with more than 12% seen only once. The biggest ten clones account for around a fifth of the sample.

Details on this clonotype: Its specific antigen is unknown. Base quality data are lacking; no much larger clone is found one base away.

This clonotype originated in a woman aged 30 to 39 with Graves' ophthalmopathy. The chain couples TRBV6-1 to TRBJ1-2; no D gene can be assigned with confidence. Sequenced input: blood. The sequenced DNA: TGTGCCAGCAGTGAGGAACTAAACTATGGCTACACCTTC. Protein translation: CASSEELNYGYTF.